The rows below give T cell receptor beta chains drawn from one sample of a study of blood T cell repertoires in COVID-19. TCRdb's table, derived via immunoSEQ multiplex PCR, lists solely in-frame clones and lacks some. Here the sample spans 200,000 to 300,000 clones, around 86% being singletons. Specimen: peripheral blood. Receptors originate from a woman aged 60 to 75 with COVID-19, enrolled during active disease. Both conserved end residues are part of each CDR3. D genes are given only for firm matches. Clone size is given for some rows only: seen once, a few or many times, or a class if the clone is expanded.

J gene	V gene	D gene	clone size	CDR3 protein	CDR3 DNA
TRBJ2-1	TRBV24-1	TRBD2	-	CATSETQGLAGEEQFF	TGTGCCACCAGTGAAACCCAGGGACTAGCGGGAGAAGAGCAGTTCTTC
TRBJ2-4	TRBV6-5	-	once	CASTGVSRNIQYF	TGTGCCAGCACCGGAGTCTCACGAAACATTCAGTACTTC
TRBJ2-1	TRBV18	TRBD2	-	CASSPPSLAEYNEQFF	TGTGCCAGCTCACCACCGTCGCTAGCGGAATACAATGAGCAGTTCTTC
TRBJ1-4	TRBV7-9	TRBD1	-	CASSPYAGTGIKKLFF	TGTGCCAGCAGTCCCTACGCCGGGACAGGGATTAAAAAACTGTTTTTT
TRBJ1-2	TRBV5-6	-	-	CASSLVQGEIGYGYTF	TGTGCCAGCAGCTTGGTACAGGGTGAAATTGGCTATGGCTACACCTTC
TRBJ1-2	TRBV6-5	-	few	CASTPGVRYGYTF	TGTGCCAGCACCCCCGGGGTCCGCTATGGCTACACCTTC
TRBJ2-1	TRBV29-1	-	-	CSVEREQFF	TGCAGCGTTGAGAGAGAGCAGTTCTTC
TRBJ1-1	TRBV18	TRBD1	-	CASSPRDRTEAFF	TGTGCCAGCTCACCCCGGGACAGAACTGAAGCTTTCTTT
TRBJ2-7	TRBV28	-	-	CASRPTQTGLGYEQYF	TGTGCCAGCAGACCCACACAAACAGGGCTGGGCTACGAGCAGTACTTC
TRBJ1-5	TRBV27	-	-	CAIKTGDQPQHF	TGTGCCATCAAGACTGGAGATCAGCCCCAGCATTTT
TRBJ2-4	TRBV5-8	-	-	CASSLVTKLAKNIQYF	TGTGCCAGCAGCTTGGTAACCAAGCTAGCCAAAAACATTCAGTACTTC
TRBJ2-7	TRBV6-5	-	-	CASSYGQVAYEQYF	TGTGCCAGCAGTTACGGGCAGGTAGCCTACGAGCAGTACTTC
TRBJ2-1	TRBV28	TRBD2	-	CASSYSLAGGPHEQFF	TGTGCCAGCAGCTATTCACTAGCGGGAGGGCCCCATGAGCAGTTCTTC
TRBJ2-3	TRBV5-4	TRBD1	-	CASSLGGRGLTDTQYF	TGTGCCAGCAGCTTGGGCGGCAGGGGGCTGACAGATACGCAGTATTTT
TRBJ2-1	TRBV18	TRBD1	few	CASSPGTGGRTRTQQFF	TGTGCCAGCTCACCGGGTACAGGGGGAAGGACCCGGACCCAGCAGTTCTTC
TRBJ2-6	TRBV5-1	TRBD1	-	CASSTGQGASGANVLTF	TGCGCCAGCAGCACGGGACAGGGGGCGTCTGGGGCCAACGTCCTGACTTTC